The rows below give T cell receptor beta chains drawn from one sample of a study of shared clonotypes between healthy human individuals. Data came from immunoSEQ multiplex PCR; TCRdb stores just in-frame clones and leaves some out. The sample consists of 1,400,000 or so clones, about 98.5% of them appearing once. The sequenced sample consisted of naive CD4+ T cells sorted from blood. These receptors originate from a man aged 25 to 45 in good health. Each CDR3 is given with its conserved first and last residue. Each record gives: clone size, J gene, V gene, D gene, CDR3 protein, CDR3 DNA. The D gene is left open where the match is weak. Where a row states a size, it is once, few, many or the class of an expanded clone; other rows omit it.

>once|TRBJ2-7|TRBV25-1|TRBD2
CASSNSLAGNYEQYF
TGTGCCAGCAGTAACTCGCTAGCGGGAAACTACGAGCAGTACTTC
>.|TRBJ2-7|TRBV2|TRBD2
CASSAGTSVNEQYF
TGTGCCAGCAGTGCCGGGACTAGCGTTAACGAGCAGTACTTC
>.|TRBJ2-2|TRBV7-9|.
CASSPPGLDNTGELFF
TGTGCCAGCAGCCCCCCAGGTCTGGATAACACCGGGGAGCTGTTTTTT
>.|TRBJ2-3|TRBV19|TRBD1
CASSHRSGGSFYTQYF
TGTGCCAGTAGTCATCGGTCAGGGGGCTCGTTCTATACGCAGTATTTT
>.|TRBJ2-7|TRBV28|TRBD2
CASSSPATSGLPYEQYF
TGTGCCAGCAGTTCCCCCGCCACTAGCGGATTACCCTACGAGCAGTACTTC
>.|TRBJ1-1|TRBV7-2|.
CASSTTRDTEAFF
TGTGCCAGCAGCACGACACGAGACACTGAAGCTTTCTTT
>.|TRBJ1-1|TRBV2|.
CASSLKVLNTEAFF
TGTGCCAGCAGTCTCAAGGTCTTGAACACTGAAGCTTTCTTT
>.|TRBJ2-3|TRBV5-5|.
CASSGSTDTQYF
TGTGCCAGCAGCGGCAGCACAGATACGCAGTATTTT
>.|TRBJ2-2|TRBV4-1|.
CASSQAKDTLTNTGELFF
TGCGCCAGCAGCCAAGCCAAAGACACCCTCACGAACACCGGGGAGCTGTTTTTT
>.|TRBJ1-2|TRBV29-1|TRBD1
CSVAATGVGYGYTF
TGCAGCGTTGCGGCCACAGGGGTTGGCTATGGCTACACCTTC
>.|TRBJ2-1|TRBV27|TRBD2
CASSWVGLAGNEQFF
TGTGCCAGCAGTTGGGTCGGACTAGCGGGTAATGAGCAGTTCTTC
>.|TRBJ2-1|TRBV9|TRBD2
CASSVASGRANEQFF
TGTGCCAGCAGCGTAGCCAGCGGGAGGGCCAATGAGCAGTTCTTC
>.|TRBJ2-3|TRBV6-1|.
CALKGRAPSTDTQYF
TGTGCCTTAAAGGGGCGGGCCCCTAGCACAGATACGCAGTATTTT
>.|TRBJ1-5|TRBV6-5|.
CASSYELGGQPQHF
TGTGCCAGCAGTTACGAGTTAGGGGGACAGCCCCAGCATTTT